What follows describes a single TCR beta chain. Its matching antigen is unknown. The CDR3 spans 15 residues. After removal of 2 bases from V and 5 bases from J, the junction contained 4 bases not matched to a gene. Germline V lookup: CDR1 SQVTM, CDR2 ANQGSEA. TCRdb analysed the 5' RACE reads with MiXCR anew, one entry per CDR3 protein. The data show roughly 120,000 distinct CDR3 sequences, about 7% seen once. The record originates from a study of CD8 T cells in ankylosing spondylitis. Study-level results: There were earlier reports of some motif variants in reactive arthritis synovial fluid and blood.

The sample comprised blood, either unsorted or a sorted T cell fraction (not recorded which). The genes are TRBV29-1 and TRBJ2-1; 12 bases are shared with TRBD2. The clonotype originates from a male donor with ankylosing spondylitis or in good health (not recorded which). The CDR3 loop reads CSVESSGRANNEQFF. CDR3 coding DNA: TGCAGCGTTGAATCTAGCGGGAGGGCCAACAATGAGCAGTTCTTC.